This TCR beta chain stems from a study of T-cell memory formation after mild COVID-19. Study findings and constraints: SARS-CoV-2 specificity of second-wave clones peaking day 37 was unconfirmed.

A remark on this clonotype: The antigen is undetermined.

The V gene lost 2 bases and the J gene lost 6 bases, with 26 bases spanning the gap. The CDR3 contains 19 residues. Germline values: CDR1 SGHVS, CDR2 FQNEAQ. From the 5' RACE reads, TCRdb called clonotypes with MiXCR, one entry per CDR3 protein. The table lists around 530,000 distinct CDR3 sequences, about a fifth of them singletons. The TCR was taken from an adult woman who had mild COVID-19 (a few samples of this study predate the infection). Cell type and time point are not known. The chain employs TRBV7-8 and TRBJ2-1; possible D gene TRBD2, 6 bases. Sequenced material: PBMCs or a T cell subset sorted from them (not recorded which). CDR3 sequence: CASSLRRLGVPLNPNEQFF. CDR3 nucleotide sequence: TGTGCCAGCAGCTTAAGAAGACTAGGCGTGCCCCTCAACCCCAATGAGCAGTTCTTC. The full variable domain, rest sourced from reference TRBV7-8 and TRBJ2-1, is GAGVSQSPRYKVAKRGQDVALRCDPISGHVSLFWYQQALGQGPEFLTYFQNEAQLDKSGLPSDRFFAERPEGSVSTLKIQRTQQEDSAVYLCASSLRRLGVPLNPNEQFFGPGTRLTVL.